What follows is one TCR beta chain and its context. Its antigen has not been determined. Per-nucleotide qualities are absent, and no much larger clonotype sits a single base away. This sample is drawn from a study of blood T cell repertoires in COVID-19 (dated by TCRdb to about 2020). With regard to the full study: The collaborator samples originated in the United States, Italy and Spain and spanned the acute and convalescent phases of COVID-19. The material from the prospective study consisted of cDNA or gDNA derived from T cells, B-cell-depleted T cells, or PBMCs. Subjects who had been exposed to COVID-19, were actively infected with it, or had recovered from it provided the deeply sampled blood TCRbeta repertoires that made up the dataset. The repertoires were made available in a free public database intended to serve as a resource for research on the immune response to SARS-CoV-2. The samples were drawn from two sources: the first 160 participants of the ongoing ImmuneRACE study, and over 950 subjects contributed by 6 global collaborators. The sample metadata nearly always contained a de-identified subject ID, COVID-19 status, age in years and sex. Where HLA class I and class II types were available, the types were taken from metadata supplied by the sample provider, not from assay-based typing.

TCRbeta CDR3 regions were amplified from genomic DNA using the immunoSEQ Assay, a bias-controlled multiplex PCR. Processing in the source paper ran as follows. The number of nucleated cells in each sample was estimated by amplification of reference gene primers within the assay. Sequence reads were collapsed and filtered to measure the absolute abundance of every unique TCRbeta CDR3 rearrangement. Productive Simpson clonality was computed per sample as the square root of Simpson's diversity index over productive rearrangements. Held by TCRdb, this immuneACCESS table contains in-frame sequences only and omits some clones. Under half of the omission traces to an unresolved V gene where checked; the cause of the rest is unknown. Clone size and the V and J calls come from that table; the DNA yielded D and trimming. Across this sample there are approximately 200,000 clones, with approximately 80% seen only once. The top ten clones comprise about 6.9% of the sample.

Overall results and qualifications from the work: The quantity of clinical and demographic metadata differed by source and by participant and was supplied without curation.

Whole blood was collected in K2EDTA tubes by collaborating institutions according to the institutions' own protocols. For TCRbeta analysis, collaborators shipped samples as frozen whole blood, isolated PBMCs, or DNA extracted from either of those sample types. The germline V gene (reference sequence) sets CDR1 to LNHDA and CDR2 to SQIVND. The junction carries 16 bases between V and J, which are trimmed by 1 base and 9 bases respectively. From its cysteine to its phenylalanine, the CDR3 spans 15 amino acids. Only the CDR3 DNA is retained, 45 bases long and in frame from the first base. The specimen sequenced was peripheral blood. Recombination connected TRBV19 to TRBJ2-1; the best D guess is TRBD2, with 6 bases matching. The sequence derives from a human donor with acute or convalescent COVID-19. The donor label of this sample is uncertain. For the CDR3, the sequence is CASSIVTGGMGEQFF. Here is the DNA: TGTGCCAGTAGTATAGTGACGGGCGGGATGGGTGAGCAGTTCTTC.